This T cell receptor (beta chain) was sequenced in a study of T-cell memory formation after mild COVID-19. Looking at the study overall: Largely donor-specific TCR clusters were found.

TCRdb fed the 5' RACE reads into MiXCR, producing one record per CDR3 protein. The table has hundreds of thousands of distinct CDR3 sequences, about 20% seen once. The CDR3 length is 16 residues. The V gene end was trimmed by 1 base and the J gene end by 0 bases; junction bases not matched to a gene: 1. CDR1 is LGHNA, CDR2 YNFKEQ, per germline. On this clonotype itself: The antigen is undetermined.

General study points: Contracting clones from day 15 to 85 had balanced CD4/CD8; later expanders favoured CD4+. Clones from the second wave (peaking day 37) had unconfirmed SARS-CoV-2 specificity. Some clones that responded turned up in pre-infection memory, which suggests that cross-reactive memory joined in.

This sequence was found in an adult woman who had mild COVID-19 (a few samples of this study predate the infection). Cell type and time point are not known. Sequencing was done on a sample of PBMCs or a T cell subset sorted from them (not recorded which). V is TRBV4-2 and J is TRBJ2-3, with 10 bases matching TRBD2. CDR3 region: CASSQGLAGSTDTQYF. The CDR3, as DNA: TGTGCCAGCAGCCAAGGACTAGCGGGTAGCACAGATACGCAGTATTTT.